This TCR beta chain was retrieved from a study of brain T cells in children with intractable seizures. Sample time point: blood from clinic visit 5 months post-surgery; TSC patient then seizure free. The assay was immunoSEQ multiplex PCR, and TCRdb's table has in-frame clones only and misses some. Here the sample spans about 340,000 clones, over 90% being singletons. Germline-derived CDR1 and CDR2 are MGHRA and YSYEKL. Trimming cost V 4 bases and J 6 bases; bases outside gene matches: 4. This CDR3 contains 15 residues. The receptor was derived from a boy in the first two years of life with tuberous sclerosis and intractable seizures. Sample: peripheral blood, taken about 5 months after surgery. The J gene is TRBJ2-2, the V gene TRBV4-1; TRBD2 agrees at 11 bases. The CDR3 DNA is TGCGCCAGCAGCCGAGGACTAGCGGGTGCCGGGGAGCTGTTTTTT. This translates into CASSRGLAGAGELFF.